This T cell receptor (beta chain) stems from a study of T cell clonotyping in hematopoietic cell transplantation. In regard to this clone: What it binds is not known.

With 7 bases clipped from V and 3 bases from J, the junction kept 10 bases outside the gene matches. CDR1 is SNHLY and CDR2 is FYNNEI in the germline V gene. CDR3 size: 15 residues. Overall study findings and caveats: After transplant, recipient diversity fell while pathologically expanded clonotypes grew through day 180.

Produced via immunoSEQ multiplex PCR; TCRdb's table is partial and in-frame only. Of about 45,000 clones in the sample, approximately 82% were seen once. Time point given: recipient sample about 28 days before transplant, after cytoreduction. The sequences come from peripheral blood mononuclear cells, collected before stem cell transplant. The V and J genes are TRBV2 and TRBJ2-7; 9 positions match TRBD1. The TCR was taken from a man aged 55 to 70 with myelodysplastic syndrome. Some clones in this sample may be carry-over from other donors' samples. CDR3: CASTYLGTGSYEQYF. The CDR3 DNA sequence: TGTGCCAGCACCTACCTTGGGACAGGGAGCTACGAGCAGTACTTC.